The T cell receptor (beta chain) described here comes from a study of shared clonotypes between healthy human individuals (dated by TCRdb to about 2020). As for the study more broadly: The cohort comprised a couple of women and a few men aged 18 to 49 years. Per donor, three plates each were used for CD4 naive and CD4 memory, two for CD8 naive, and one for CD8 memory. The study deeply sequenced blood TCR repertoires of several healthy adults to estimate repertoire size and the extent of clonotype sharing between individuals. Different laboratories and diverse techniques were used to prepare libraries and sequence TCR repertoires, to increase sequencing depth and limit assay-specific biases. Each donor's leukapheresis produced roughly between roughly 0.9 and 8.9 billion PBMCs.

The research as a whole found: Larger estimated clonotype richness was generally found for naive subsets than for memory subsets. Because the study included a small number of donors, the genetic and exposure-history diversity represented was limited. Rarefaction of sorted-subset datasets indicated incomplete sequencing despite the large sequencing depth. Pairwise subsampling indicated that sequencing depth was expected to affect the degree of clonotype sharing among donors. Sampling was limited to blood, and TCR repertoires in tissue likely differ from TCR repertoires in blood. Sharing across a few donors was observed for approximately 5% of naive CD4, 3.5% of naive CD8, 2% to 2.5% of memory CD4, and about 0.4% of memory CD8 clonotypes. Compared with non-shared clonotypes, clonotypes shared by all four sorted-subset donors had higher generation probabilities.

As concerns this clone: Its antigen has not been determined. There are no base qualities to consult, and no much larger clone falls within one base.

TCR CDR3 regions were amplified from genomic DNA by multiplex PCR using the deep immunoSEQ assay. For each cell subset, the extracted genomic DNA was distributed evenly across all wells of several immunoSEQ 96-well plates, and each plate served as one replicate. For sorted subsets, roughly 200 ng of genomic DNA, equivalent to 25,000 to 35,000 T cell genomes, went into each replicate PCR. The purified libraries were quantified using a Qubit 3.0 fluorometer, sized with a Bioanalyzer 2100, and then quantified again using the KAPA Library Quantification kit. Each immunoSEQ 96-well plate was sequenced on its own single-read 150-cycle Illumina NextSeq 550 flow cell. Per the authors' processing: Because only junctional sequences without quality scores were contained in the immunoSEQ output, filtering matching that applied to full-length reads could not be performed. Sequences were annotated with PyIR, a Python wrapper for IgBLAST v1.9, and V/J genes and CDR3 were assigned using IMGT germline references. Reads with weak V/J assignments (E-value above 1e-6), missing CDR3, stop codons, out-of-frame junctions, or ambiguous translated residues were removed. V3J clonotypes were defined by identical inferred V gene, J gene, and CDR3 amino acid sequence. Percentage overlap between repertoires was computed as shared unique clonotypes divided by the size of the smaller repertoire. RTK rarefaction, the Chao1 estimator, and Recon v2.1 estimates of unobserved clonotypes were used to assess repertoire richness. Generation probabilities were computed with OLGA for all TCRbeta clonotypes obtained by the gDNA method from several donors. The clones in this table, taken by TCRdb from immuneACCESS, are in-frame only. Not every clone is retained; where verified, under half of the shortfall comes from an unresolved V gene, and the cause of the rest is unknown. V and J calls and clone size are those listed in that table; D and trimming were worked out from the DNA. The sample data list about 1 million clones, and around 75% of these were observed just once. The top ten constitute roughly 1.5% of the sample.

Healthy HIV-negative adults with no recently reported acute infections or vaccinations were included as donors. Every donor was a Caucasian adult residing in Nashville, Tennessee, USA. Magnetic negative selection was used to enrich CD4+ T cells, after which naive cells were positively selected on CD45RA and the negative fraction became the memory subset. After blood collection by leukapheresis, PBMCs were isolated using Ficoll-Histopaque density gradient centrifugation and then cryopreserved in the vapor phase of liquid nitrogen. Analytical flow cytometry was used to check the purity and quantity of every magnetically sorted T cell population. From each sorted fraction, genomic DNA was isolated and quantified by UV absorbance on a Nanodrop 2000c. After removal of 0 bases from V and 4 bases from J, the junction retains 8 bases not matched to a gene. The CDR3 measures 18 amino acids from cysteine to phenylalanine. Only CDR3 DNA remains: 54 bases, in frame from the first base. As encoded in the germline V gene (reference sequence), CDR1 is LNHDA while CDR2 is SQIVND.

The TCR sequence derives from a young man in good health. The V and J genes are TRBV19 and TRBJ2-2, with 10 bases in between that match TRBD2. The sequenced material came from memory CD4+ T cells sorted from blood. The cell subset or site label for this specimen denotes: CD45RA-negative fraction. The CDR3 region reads CASSIELRLAGLTGELFF. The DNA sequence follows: TGTGCCAGTAGTATAGAGTTGAGACTAGCGGGTCTCACCGGGGAGCTGTTTTTT.